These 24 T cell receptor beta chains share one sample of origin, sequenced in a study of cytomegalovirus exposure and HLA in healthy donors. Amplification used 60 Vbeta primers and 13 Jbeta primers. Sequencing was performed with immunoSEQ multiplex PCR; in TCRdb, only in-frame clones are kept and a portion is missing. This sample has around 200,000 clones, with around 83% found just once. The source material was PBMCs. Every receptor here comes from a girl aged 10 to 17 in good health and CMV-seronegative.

Here the CDR3 reads CSVEPENTEAFF. The DNA for the CDR3 is TGCAGCGTTGAACCAGAGAACACTGAAGCTTTCTTT. The chain has TRBV29-1 and TRBJ1-1; D call uncertain. The ends were cut back, 2 bases at V and 1 base at J, with 5 bases in the middle. From germline, CDR1 is SQVTM and CDR2 ANQGSEA. The CDR3 is made up of 12 amino acids.

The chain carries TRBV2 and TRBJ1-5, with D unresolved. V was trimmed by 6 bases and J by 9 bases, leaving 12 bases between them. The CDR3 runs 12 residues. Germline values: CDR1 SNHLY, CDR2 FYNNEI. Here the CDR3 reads CASSTKPGPQHF. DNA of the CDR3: TGTGCCAGCAGCACCAAACCGGGGCCCCAGCATTTT.

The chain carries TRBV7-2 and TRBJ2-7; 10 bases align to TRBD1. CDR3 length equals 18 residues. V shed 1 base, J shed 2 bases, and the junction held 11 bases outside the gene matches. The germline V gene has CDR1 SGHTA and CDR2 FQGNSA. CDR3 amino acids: CASSLELGGGQGPYEQYF. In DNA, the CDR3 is TGTGCCAGCAGCTTAGAACTCGGGGGGGGACAGGGGCCCTACGAGCAGTACTTC. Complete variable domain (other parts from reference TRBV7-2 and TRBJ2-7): GAGVSQSPSNKVTEKGKDVELRCDPISGHTALYWYRQSLGQGLEFLIYFQGNSAPDKSGLPSDRFSAERTGGSVSTLTIQRTQQEDSAVYLCASSLELGGGQGPYEQYFGPGTRLTVT.

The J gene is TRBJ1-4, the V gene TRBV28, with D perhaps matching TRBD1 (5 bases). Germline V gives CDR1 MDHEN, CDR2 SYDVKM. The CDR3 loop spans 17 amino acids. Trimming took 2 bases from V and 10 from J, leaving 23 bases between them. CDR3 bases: TGTGCCAGCAGTTTACGCGGGACCGCGGGACCTAAGAGAAAACTGTTTTTT. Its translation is CASSLRGTAGPKRKLFF.

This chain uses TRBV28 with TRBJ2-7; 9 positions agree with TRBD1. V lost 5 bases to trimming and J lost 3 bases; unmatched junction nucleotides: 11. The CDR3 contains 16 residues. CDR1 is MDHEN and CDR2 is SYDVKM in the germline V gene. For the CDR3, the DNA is TGTGCCAGCAGTCCGAACACAGGGGGCGGTTACTACGAGCAGTACTTC. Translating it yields CASSPNTGGGYYEQYF.

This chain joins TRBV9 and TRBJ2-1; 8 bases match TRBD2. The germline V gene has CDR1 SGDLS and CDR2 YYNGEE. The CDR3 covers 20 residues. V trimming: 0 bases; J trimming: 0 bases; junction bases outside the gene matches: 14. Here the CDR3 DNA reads TGTGCCAGCAGCGTAGCTACCCGGGGGGGGTGGGGGCCCTCCTACAATGAGCAGTTCTTC. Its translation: CASSVATRGGWGPSYNEQFF.

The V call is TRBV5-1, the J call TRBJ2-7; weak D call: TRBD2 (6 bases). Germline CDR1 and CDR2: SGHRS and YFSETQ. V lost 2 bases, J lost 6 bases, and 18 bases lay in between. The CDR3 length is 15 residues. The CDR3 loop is CASSFATGVRFEQYF. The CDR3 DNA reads TGCGCCAGCAGCTTTGCAACGGGAGTGAGGTTCGAGCAGTACTTC.

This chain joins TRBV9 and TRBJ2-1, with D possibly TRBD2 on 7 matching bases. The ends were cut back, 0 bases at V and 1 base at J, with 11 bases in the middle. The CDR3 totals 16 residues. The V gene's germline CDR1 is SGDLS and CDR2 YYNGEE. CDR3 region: CASSVEGGVSYNEQFF. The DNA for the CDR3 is TGTGCCAGCAGCGTAGAGGGGGGGGTTTCCTACAATGAGCAGTTCTTC.

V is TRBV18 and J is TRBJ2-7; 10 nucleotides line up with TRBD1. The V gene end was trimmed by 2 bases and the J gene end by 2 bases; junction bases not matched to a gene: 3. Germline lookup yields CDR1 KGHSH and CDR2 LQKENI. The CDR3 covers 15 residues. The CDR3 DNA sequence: TGTGCCAGCTCACCAACCGGGACAGGGGCCTACGAGCAGTACTTC. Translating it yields CASSPTGTGAYEQYF.

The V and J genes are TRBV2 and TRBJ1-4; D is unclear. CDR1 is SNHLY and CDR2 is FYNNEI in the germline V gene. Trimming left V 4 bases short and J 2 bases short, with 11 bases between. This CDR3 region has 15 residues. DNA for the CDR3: TGTGCCAGCAGTGGGCACAAGTCCACTAATGAAAAACTGTTTTTT. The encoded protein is CASSGHKSTNEKLFF.

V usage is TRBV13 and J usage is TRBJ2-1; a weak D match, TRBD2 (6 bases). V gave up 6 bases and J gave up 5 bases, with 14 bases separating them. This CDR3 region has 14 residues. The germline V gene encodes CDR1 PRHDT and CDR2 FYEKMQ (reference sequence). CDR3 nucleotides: TGTGCCAGCAGAAAAGCGGGTGGCCACAATGAGCAGTTCTTC. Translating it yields CASRKAGGHNEQFF.

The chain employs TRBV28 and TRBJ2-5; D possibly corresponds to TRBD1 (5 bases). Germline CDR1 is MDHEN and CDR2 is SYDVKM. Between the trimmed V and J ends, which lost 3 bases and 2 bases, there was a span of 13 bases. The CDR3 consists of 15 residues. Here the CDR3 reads CASSFISDRQETQYF. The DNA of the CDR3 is TGTGCCAGCAGTTTTATCTCCGACAGACAAGAGACCCAGTACTTC.

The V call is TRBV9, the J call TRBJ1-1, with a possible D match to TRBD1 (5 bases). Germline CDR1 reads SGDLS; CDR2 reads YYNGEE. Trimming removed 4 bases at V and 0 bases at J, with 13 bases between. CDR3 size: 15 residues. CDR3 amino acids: CASSQMDIMNTEAFF. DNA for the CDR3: TGTGCCAGCAGCCAAATGGACATCATGAACACTGAAGCTTTCTTT.

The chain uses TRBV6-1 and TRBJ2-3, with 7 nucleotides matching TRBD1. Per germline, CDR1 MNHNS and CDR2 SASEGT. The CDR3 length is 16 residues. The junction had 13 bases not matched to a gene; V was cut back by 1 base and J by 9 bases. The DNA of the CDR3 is TGTGCCAGCAGTGAAGGGGCCGGCCAGGGGGTCAACACGCAGTATTTT. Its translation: CASSEGAGQGVNTQYF.

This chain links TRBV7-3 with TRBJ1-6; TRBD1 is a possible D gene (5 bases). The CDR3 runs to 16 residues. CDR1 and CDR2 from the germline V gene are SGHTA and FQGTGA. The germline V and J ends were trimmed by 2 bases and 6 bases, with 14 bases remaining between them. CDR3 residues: CASSLAGQSINSPLHF. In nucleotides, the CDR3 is TGTGCCAGCAGCTTAGCCGGACAATCCATTAATTCACCCCTCCACTTT.

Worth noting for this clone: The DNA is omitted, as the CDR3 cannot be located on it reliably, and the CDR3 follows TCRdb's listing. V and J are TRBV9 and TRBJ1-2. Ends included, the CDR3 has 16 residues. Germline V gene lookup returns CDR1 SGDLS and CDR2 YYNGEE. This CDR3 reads CASSVGGGTETRGYPF.

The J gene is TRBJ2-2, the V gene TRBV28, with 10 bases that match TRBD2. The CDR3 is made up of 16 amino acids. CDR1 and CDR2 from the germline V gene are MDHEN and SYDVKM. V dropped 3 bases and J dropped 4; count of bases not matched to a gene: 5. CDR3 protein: CASSLSGRVGTGELFF. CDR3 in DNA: TGTGCCAGCAGTTTGAGCGGGAGGGTGGGCACCGGGGAGCTGTTTTTT.

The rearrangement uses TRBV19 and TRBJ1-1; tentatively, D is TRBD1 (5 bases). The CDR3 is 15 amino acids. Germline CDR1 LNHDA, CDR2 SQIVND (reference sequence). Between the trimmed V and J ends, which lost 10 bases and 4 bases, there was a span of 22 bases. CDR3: CATTILGTGGTEAFF. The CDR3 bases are TGTGCCACAACGATACTGGGGACCGGGGGCACTGAAGCTTTCTTT. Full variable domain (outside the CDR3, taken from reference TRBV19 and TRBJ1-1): DGGITQSPKYLFRKEGQNVTLSCEQNLNHDAMYWYRQDPGQGLRLIYYSQIVNDFQKGDIAEGYSVSREKKESFPLTVTSAQKNPTAFYLCATTILGTGGTEAFFGQGTRLTVV.

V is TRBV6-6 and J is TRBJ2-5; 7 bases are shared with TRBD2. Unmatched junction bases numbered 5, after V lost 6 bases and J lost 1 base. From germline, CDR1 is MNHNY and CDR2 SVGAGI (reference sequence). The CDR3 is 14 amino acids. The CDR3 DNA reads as TGTGCCAGCAGGGGAGGGACGACCCAAGAGACCCAGTACTTC. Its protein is CASRGGTTQETQYF.

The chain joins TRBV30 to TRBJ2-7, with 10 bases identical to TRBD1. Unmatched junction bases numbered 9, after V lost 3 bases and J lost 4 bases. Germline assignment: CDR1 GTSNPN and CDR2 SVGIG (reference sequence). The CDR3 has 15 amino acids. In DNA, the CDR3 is TGTGCCTGGAGCCCCGGGACAGGGGCTCCTTACGAGCAGTACTTC. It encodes CAWSPGTGAPYEQYF.

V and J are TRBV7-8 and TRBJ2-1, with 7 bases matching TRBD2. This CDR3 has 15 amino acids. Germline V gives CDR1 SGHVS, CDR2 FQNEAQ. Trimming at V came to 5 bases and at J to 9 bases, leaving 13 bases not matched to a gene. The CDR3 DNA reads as TGTGCCAGCAGCGGACCGGGACTACAGGTGGGTGAGCAGTTCTTC. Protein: CASSGPGLQVGEQFF.

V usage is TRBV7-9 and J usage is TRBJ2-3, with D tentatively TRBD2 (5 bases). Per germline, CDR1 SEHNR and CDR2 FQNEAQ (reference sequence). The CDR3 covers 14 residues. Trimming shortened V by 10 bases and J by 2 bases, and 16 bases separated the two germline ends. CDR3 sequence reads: CAMQWASPTDTQYF. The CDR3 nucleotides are TGTGCCATGCAGTGGGCTAGCCCCACAGATACGCAGTATTTT.

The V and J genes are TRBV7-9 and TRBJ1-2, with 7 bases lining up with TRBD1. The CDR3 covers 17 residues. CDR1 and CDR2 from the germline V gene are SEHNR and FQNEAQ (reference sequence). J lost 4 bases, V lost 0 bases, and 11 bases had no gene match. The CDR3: CASSLATPRQGVYGYTF. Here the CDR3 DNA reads TGTGCCAGCAGCTTAGCAACCCCTAGACAGGGAGTCTATGGCTACACCTTC.

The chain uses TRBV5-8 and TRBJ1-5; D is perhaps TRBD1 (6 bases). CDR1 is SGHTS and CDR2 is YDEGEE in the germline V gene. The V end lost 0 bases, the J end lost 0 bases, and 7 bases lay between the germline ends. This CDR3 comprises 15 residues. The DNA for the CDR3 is TGTGCCAGCAGCTTGGGGACAGTTAGCAATCAGCCCCAGCATTTT. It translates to CASSLGTVSNQPQHF.